There are a few counts of the clone carrying this T cell receptor beta chain. Trimming shortened V by 5 bases and J by 0 bases, and 10 bases separated the two germline ends. The CDR3 loop spans 14 amino acids. Germline values: CDR1 SEHNR, CDR2 FQNEAQ (reference sequence). MiXCR, applied by TCRdb to the RT-PCR reads, yields one record per CDR3 protein. The table shows 900,000 to 1,000,000 distinct CDR3 sequences, with about a sixth occurring only once. The data were taken from a study of patients and donors after allogeneic stem cell transplantation. The rearrangement links TRBV7-9 to TRBJ2-5; D is uncertain. The sample consisted of blood, either unsorted or a sorted T cell fraction (not recorded which). The TCR originated in a human donor who was either an allogeneic HSCT recipient or a stem cell or donor lymphocyte infusion donor (not recorded which). It is not recorded whose cells these are; they may come from a transplant donor. The CDR3 protein is CASSQNRDQETQYF. CDR3 nucleotides: TGTGCCAGCAGCCAAAACCGGGACCAAGAGACCCAGTACTTC.